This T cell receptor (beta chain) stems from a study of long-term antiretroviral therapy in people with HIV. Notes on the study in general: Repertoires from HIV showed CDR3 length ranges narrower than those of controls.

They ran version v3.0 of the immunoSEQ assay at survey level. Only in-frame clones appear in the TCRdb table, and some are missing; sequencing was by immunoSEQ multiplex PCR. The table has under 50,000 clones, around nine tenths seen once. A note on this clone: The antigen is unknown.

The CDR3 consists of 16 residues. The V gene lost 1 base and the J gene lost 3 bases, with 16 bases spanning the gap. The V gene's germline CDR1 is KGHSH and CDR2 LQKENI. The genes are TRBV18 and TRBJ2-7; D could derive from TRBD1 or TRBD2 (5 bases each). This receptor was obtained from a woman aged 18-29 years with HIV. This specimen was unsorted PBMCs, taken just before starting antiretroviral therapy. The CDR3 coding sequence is TGTGCCAGCTCACCACTCGGTAGCGAGGGGAGCTACGAGCAGTACTTC. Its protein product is CASSPLGSEGSYEQYF.